These T cell receptor beta chains were read from a single sample in a study of T-cell reconstitution after alpha-beta-depleted transplantation in children. Via MiXCR, TCRdb re-called the PCR reads, giving one row per CDR3 protein. Among approximately 93,000 distinct CDR3 sequences listed, roughly 8.4% were seen once. Source: PBMCs from the stem cell graft donor, taken from the stem cell graft. The receptor set was obtained from a human donor who donated a stem cell graft to a child with congenital amegakaryocytic thrombocytopenia. Each CDR3 is given with its conserved first and last residue. Each record gives: V gene, CDR3 protein.

TRBV5-1,CASSFVLTGELFF
TRBV3-1,CATSQDTRRTGLNEKLFF
TRBV5-1,CASSRDNTKLAGEADTQYF
TRBV5-5,CASSLRQQGYTDTQYF
TRBV19,CASSNLAGGYNEQFF
TRBV4-2,CASSQEERSSYNSPLHF
TRBV5-1,CASSLGGHEQFF
TRBV28,CASIERRGKAFF
TRBV5-1,CASSLPRDYEQYF
TRBV5-1,CASSLTLAGGYNEQFF
TRBV27,CARKFRGEDTF
TRBV3-1,CASSQGQGANAYEQYF
TRBV20-1,CSAPRPTSYSYNEQFF
TRBV6-2/TRBV6-3,CASSYGPDSYEQYF
TRBV20-1,CSVNPQAGYYSEQFF
TRBV14,CASSQLPGQGDNEQFF
TRBV10-2,CASSEGGRGLWETQYF
TRBV29-1,CSVLQGAETQYF
TRBV20-1,CSAHRTGITYNEQFF
TRBV27,CASTRTSGRLNEQFF
TRBV4-2,CASSQGLAGQQETQYF
TRBV20-1,CSASNYEQYF
TRBV15,CATSSHGSTNEKLFF
TRBV29-1,CSSLWSNQETQYF
TRBV30,CAWSNELDTEAFF
TRBV6-6,CASSSGEQYF
TRBV27,CASSLRQGSGTEAFF
TRBV7-2,CASSLEATPYNEQFF
TRBV2,CASSEAVMRYF
TRBV20-1,CSTVASGLWDEQFF
TRBV5-1,CASSSSGTSTEAFF
TRBV20-1,CSAQQGQETQYF
TRBV28,CASSFRTGVNSPLHF
TRBV5-1,CASSLGRFNRNTEAFF
TRBV5-5,CASSLRIGTTNTGELFF
TRBV5-1,CASSLTGGDTGELFF
TRBV7-2,CASSLEWSGNTEAFF
TRBV15,CATSTLGYGYTF
TRBV5-6,CASSPGDYGYTF
TRBV20-1,CSAAGKAGQPQHF
TRBV15,CATSSLGSGANVLTF
TRBV28,CASSRGHGGTEQYF
TRBV3-1,CASSLTGTSGVNEQFF
TRBV12-3/TRBV12-4,CASSFAGEGSPLHF
TRBV20-1,CSARDGVGLSGEQYF
TRBV7-2,CASSSQPAVANTGELFF